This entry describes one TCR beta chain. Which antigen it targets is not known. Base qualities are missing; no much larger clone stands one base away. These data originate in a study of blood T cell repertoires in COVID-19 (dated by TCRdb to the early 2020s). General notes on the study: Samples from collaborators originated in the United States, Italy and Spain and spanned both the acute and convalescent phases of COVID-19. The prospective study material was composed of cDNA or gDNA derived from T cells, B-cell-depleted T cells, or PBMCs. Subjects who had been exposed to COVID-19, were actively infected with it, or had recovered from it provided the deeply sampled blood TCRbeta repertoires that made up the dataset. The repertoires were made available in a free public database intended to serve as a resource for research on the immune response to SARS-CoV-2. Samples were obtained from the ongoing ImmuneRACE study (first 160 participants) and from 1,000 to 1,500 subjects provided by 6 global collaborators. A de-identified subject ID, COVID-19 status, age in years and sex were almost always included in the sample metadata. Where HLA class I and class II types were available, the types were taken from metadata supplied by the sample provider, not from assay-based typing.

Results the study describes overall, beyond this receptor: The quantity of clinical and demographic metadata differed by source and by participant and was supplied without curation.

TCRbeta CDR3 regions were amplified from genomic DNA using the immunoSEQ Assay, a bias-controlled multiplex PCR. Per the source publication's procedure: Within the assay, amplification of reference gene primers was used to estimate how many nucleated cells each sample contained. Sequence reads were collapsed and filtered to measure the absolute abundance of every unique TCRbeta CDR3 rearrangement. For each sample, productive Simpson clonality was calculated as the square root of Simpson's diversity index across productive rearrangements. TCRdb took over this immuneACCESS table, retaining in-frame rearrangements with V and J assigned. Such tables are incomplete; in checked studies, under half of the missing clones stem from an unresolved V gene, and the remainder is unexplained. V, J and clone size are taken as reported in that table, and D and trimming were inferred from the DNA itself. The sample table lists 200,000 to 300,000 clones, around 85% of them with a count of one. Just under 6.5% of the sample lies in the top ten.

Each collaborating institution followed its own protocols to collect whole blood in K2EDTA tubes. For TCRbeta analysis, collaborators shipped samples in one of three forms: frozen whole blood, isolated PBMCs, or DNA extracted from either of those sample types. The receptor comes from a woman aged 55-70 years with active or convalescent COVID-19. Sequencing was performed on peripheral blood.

The DNA is as follows: TGTGCCTGGAGTGTGGTTGGGGGCGAAGGAAACACCATATATTTT. This codes for CAWSVVGGEGNTIYF. The chain is made from TRBV30 and TRBJ1-3; perhaps TRBD1 is the D gene, with 6 bases matching. At the junction V is shortened by 0 bases and J by 4 bases, with 13 bases in between. The CDR3, cysteine through phenylalanine, is 15 amino acids long. Just CDR3 DNA is preserved here, 45 bases in frame from base 1. CDR1 and CDR2, per the germline V gene (reference sequence), are GTSNPN and SVGIG.